The present TCR beta chain was sequenced within a study of control samples from healthy donors and cancer patients (dated by TCRdb to 2018 to 2020). On this clone: No cognate antigen has been identified for it. It has no much larger one-base neighbor in the sample; base qualities were not kept.

Libraries were constructed by the immunoSEQ multiplex PCR assay. TCRdb re-hosts the immuneACCESS table, in-frame sequences only. Its copies lack some clones; in the studies checked, an unresolved V gene accounts for under half of them, and the cause for the rest is not known. The sample contains about 130,000 clones, 85% to 95% of them found a single time. The top ten clones comprise 12% to 15% of the sample. The TCR was taken from a man aged 60-69 years with colorectal cancer. Material: PBMCs.

The nucleotide sequence reads as follows: TGTGCCAGCAGCTTAACGACGAACACCGGGGAGCTGTTTTTT. Translated, this is CASSLTTNTGELFF. The rearranged segments are TRBV7-2 and TRBJ2-2; the D gene identity is not certain. Its CDR3 holds 14 amino acids, cysteine through phenylalanine. Only the CDR3 region is kept as DNA, spanning 42 bases read in frame from base 1. Trimming removed 2 bases from V and 0 bases from J, leaving 4 bases between the germline ends. CDR1 and CDR2, per the germline V gene, are SGHTA and FQGNSA.